This record covers a single TCR beta chain. What it binds is unknown. The PCR used 60 Vbeta and 13 Jbeta primers. Produced via immunoSEQ multiplex PCR; TCRdb's table is partial and in-frame only. The repertoire includes approximately 120,000 clones, 70% to 80% of them detected once, and roughly 2% sits in the top ten. Per germline, CDR1 SEHNR and CDR2 FQNEAQ (reference sequence). This CDR3 comprises 15 residues. The junction had 4 bases not matched to a gene; V was cut back by 2 bases and J by 9 bases. This record comes from a study of cytomegalovirus exposure and HLA in healthy donors. For the study at large: Researchers found that roughly 80% of under 450 genotyped donors fell within the Caucasian-associated ancestry cluster. Study outcomes and limitations: A missense DCLRE1C variant was associated with V- and J-gene trimming of TCR beta chains in a later analysis, and an independent cohort replicated the association.

J is TRBJ1-6 and V is TRBV7-9, with 10 bases aligning to TRBD1. This clonotype was obtained from a man aged 50-60 years in good health and CMV-seronegative. The sample taken for sequencing was PBMCs. CDR3 in amino acids: CASSLRQGASSPLHF. The CDR3 DNA reads TGTGCCAGCAGCTTACGACAGGGGGCCTCTTCACCCCTCCACTTT.